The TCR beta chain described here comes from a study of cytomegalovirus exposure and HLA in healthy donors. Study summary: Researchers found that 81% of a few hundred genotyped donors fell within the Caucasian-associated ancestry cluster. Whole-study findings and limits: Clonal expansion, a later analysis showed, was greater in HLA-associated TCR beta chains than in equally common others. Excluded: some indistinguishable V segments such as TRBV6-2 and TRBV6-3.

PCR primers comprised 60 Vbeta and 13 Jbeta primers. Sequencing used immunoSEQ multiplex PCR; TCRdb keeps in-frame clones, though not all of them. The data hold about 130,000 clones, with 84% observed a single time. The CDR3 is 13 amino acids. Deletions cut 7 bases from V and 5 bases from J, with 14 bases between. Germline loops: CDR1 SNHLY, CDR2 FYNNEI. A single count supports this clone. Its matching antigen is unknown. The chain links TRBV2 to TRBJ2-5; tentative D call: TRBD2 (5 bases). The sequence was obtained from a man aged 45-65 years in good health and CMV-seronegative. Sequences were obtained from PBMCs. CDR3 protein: CASNRGSYETQYF. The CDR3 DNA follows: TGTGCCAGCAACCGGGGTTCGTATGAGACCCAGTACTTC.